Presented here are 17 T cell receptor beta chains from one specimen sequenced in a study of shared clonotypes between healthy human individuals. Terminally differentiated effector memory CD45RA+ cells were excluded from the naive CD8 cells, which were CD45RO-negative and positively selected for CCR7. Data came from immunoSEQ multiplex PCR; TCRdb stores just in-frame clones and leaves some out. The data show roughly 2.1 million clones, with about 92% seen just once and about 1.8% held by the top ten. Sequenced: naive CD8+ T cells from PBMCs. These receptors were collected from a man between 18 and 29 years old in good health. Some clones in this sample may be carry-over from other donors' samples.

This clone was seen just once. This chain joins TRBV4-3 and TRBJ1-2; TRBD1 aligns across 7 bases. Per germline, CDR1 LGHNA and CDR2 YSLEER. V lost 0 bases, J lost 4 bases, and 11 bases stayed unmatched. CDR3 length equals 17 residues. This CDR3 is CASSQDTPEGGGYGYTF. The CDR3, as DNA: TGCGCCAGCAGCCAAGATACACCGGAAGGGGGCGGCTATGGCTACACCTTC.

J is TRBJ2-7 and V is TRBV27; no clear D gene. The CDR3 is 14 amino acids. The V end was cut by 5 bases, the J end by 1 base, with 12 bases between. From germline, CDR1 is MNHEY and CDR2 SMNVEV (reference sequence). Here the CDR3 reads CASSGSSVSYEQYF. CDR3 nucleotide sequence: TGTGCCAGCAGTGGGTCGTCCGTGTCCTACGAGCAGTACTTC.

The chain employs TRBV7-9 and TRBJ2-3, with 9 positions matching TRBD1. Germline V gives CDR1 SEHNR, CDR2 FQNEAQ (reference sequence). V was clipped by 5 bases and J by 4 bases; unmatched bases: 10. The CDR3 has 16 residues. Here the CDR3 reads CASSPVGDRESDTQYF. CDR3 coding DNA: TGTGCCAGCAGCCCCGTCGGGGACAGGGAGTCAGATACGCAGTATTTT. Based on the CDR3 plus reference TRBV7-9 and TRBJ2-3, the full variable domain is DTGVSQNPRHKITKRGQNVTFRCDPISEHNRLYWYRQTLGQGPEFLTYFQNEAQLEKSRLLSDRFSAERPKGSFSTLEIQRTEQGDSAMYLCASSPVGDRESDTQYFGPGTRLTVL.

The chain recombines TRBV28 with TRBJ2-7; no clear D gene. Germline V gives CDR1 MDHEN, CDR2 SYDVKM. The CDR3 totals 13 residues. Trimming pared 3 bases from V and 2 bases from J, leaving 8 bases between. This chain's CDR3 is CASSFRIPYEQYF. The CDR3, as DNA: TGTGCCAGCAGTTTCAGGATTCCCTACGAGCAGTACTTC.

CDR3 bases: TGTGCCAGCAGCCCCCGCGGCGGGCTAGGGGAGACCCAGTACTTC. As protein: CASSPRGGLGETQYF. The chain carries TRBV7-9 and TRBJ2-5; D perhaps matches TRBD2 (5 bases). The CDR3 is 15 residues long. Trimming pared 5 bases from V and 5 bases from J, leaving 18 bases between. Germline loops: CDR1 SEHNR, CDR2 FQNEAQ (reference sequence). Full variable domain (remainder filled in from reference TRBV7-9 and TRBJ2-5): DTGVSQNPRHKITKRGQNVTFRCDPISEHNRLYWYRQTLGQGPEFLTYFQNEAQLEKSRLLSDRFSAERPKGSFSTLEIQRTEQGDSAMYLCASSPRGGLGETQYFGPGTRLLVL.

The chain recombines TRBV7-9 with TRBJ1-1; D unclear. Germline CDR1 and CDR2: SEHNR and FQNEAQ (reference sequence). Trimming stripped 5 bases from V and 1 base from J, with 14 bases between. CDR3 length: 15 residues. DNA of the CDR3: TGTGCCAGCAGCCTTCGAATGGGCTCGAACACTGAAGCTTTCTTT. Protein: CASSLRMGSNTEAFF.

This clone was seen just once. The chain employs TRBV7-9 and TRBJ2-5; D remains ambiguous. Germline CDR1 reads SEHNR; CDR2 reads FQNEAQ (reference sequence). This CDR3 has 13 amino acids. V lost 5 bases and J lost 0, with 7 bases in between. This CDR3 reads CASSRAYQETQYF. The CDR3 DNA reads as TGTGCCAGCAGCCGTGCGTACCAAGAGACCCAGTACTTC.

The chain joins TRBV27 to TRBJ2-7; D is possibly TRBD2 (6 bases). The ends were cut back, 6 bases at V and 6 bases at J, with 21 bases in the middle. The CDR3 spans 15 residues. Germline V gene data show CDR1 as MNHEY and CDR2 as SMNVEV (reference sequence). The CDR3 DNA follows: TGTGCCAGCAGACCGGGACCCGCGGGACGGAGCGAGCAGTACTTC. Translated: CASRPGPAGRSEQYF.

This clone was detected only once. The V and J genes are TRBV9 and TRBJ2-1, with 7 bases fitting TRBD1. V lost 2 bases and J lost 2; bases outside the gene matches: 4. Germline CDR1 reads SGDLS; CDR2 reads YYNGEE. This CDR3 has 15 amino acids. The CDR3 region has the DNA TGTGCCAGCAGCGTCGGGACAGCTACCTACAATGAGCAGTTCTTC. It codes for CASSVGTATYNEQFF.

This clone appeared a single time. The CDR3 loop is CASSRPPGPGAYEQYF. CDR3 DNA: TGTGCCAGCAGTCGCCCCCCCGGGCCAGGGGCCTACGAGCAGTACTTC. The rearrangement links TRBV28 to TRBJ2-7, with D maybe TRBD1 (6 bases). Trimming removed 5 bases at V and 2 bases at J, with 19 bases between. The CDR3 contains 16 residues. Per the germline V gene, CDR1 is MDHEN and CDR2 is SYDVKM.

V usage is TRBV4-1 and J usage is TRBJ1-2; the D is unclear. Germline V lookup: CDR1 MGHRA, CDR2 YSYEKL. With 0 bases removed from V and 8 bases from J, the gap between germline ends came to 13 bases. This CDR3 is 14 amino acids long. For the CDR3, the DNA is TGCGCCAGCAGCCAAGATAGGGTAGCCTTGGGCTACACCTTC. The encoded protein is CASSQDRVALGYTF.

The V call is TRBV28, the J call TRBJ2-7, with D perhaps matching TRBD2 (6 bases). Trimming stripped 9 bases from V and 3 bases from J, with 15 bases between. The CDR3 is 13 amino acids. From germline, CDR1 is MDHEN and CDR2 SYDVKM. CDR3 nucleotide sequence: TGTGCCAGTAGACGCGGGGTCCGCTACGAGCAGTACTTC. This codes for CASRRGVRYEQYF.

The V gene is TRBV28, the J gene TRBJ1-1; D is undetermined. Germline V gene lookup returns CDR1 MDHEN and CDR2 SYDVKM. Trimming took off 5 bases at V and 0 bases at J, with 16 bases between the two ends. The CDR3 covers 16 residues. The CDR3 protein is CASSQIKPVLNTEAFF. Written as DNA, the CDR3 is TGTGCCAGCAGTCAAATAAAACCCGTCCTGAACACTGAAGCTTTCTTT.

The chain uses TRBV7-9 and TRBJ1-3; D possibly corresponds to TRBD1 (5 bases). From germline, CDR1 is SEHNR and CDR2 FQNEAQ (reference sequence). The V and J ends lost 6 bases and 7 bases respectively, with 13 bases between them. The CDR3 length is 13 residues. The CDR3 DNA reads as TGTGCCAGCAGGTGGGACCGCAGCAACACCATATATTTT. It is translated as CASRWDRSNTIYF.

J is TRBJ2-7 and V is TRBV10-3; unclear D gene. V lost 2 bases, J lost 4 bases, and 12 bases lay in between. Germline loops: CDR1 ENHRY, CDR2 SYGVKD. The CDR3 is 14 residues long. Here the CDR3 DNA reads TGTGCCATCAGTGAGGTCCTTCAACCTTACGAGCAGTACTTC. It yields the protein CAISEVLQPYEQYF.

The CDR3, as DNA: TGTGCCAGCAGCTTAGACAGCCTACTCCACTATGGCTACACCTTC. Its protein is CASSLDSLLHYGYTF. V gene TRBV7-9 combines with J gene TRBJ1-2, with D hard to call. This CDR3 is built from 15 residues. The ends were cut back, 1 base at V and 3 bases at J, with 12 bases in the middle. Germline values: CDR1 SEHNR, CDR2 FQNEAQ (reference sequence). The entire variable domain, with the rest obtained from reference TRBV7-9 and TRBJ1-2, is as follows: DTGVSQNPRHKITKRGQNVTFRCDPISEHNRLYWYRQTLGQGPEFLTYFQNEAQLEKSRLLSDRFSAERPKGSFSTLEIQRTEQGDSAMYLCASSLDSLLHYGYTFGSGTRLTVV.

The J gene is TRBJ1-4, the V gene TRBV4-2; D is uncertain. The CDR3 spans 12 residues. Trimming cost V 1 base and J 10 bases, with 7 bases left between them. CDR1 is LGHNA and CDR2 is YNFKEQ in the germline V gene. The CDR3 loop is CASSQGKGKLFF. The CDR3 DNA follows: TGTGCCAGCAGCCAAGGGAAGGGAAAACTGTTTTTT.